The 10 T cell receptor beta chains below were found in one sample sequenced in a study of cytomegalovirus exposure and HLA in healthy donors. A multiplex PCR was run with 60 Vbeta primers and 13 Jbeta primers. Sequencing was performed with immunoSEQ multiplex PCR; in TCRdb, only in-frame clones are kept and a portion is missing. The table lists approximately 160,000 clones, about four fifths of them singletons. The sample consisted of PBMCs. The receptors originated from a male donor in good health and CMV-seropositive.

This rearrangement joins TRBV19 to TRBJ1-2, with 7 positions matching TRBD1. CDR3 length: 15 residues. Trimming at V came to 4 bases and at J to 2 bases, leaving 7 bases not matched to a gene. Germline V CDR1 and CDR2: LNHDA, SQIVND (reference sequence). Written as DNA, the CDR3 is TGTGCCAGTAGTACCCGTCGGACAGGAAACTATGGCTACACCTTC. Translation gives CASSTRRTGNYGYTF. The full variable domain, in which reference TRBV19 and TRBJ1-2 provide the parts outside the CDR3, is DGGITQSPKYLFRKEGQNVTLSCEQNLNHDAMYWYRQDPGQGLRLIYYSQIVNDFQKGDIAEGYSVSREKKESFPLTVTSAQKNPTAFYLCASSTRRTGNYGYTFGSGTRLTVV.

The chain has TRBV29-1 and TRBJ2-1; 8 bases align to TRBD1. There are 12 residues in the CDR3. Germline CDR1 SQVTM, CDR2 ANQGSEA. V dropped 7 bases and J dropped 6; count of bases not matched to a gene: 5. The CDR3 protein is CSDGQGFNEQFF. CDR3 DNA: TGCAGCGACGGACAGGGTTTCAATGAGCAGTTCTTC.

This clone came up a few times. This chain connects TRBV27 to TRBJ2-3; maybe TRBD1 (6 bases). The germline CDR1 and CDR2 sequences are MNHEY and SMNVEV (reference sequence). V was clipped by 5 bases and J by 5 bases, with 17 bases between them. There are 15 residues in the CDR3. The CDR3 is CASSAGQRRGDTQYF. DNA of the CDR3: TGTGCCAGCAGTGCCGGACAGAGGAGAGGAGATACGCAGTATTTT.

CDR3 loop: CASSQGDRGSYGYTF. CDR3 in DNA: TGCGCCAGCAGCCAAGGGGACAGGGGGTCCTATGGCTACACCTTC. The gene calls are TRBV4-1 and TRBJ1-2; TRBD1 matches at 11 bases. Per the germline V gene, CDR1 is MGHRA and CDR2 is YSYEKL. The CDR3 is made up of 15 amino acids. The V segment lost 1 base and the J segment 4 bases; nucleotides outside the gene matches: 2.

The gene calls are TRBV5-1 and TRBJ1-2, with D hard to call. V was shortened by 0 bases and J by 0 bases, with 6 bases between the two germline ends. There are 14 residues in the CDR3. Germline CDR1 SGHRS, CDR2 YFSETQ. The CDR3 reads CASSLAEANYGYTF. DNA for the CDR3: TGCGCCAGCAGCTTGGCGGAGGCTAACTATGGCTACACCTTC. Filled out from reference TRBV5-1 and TRBJ1-2, the complete variable domain reads KAGVTQTPRYLIKTRGQQVTLSCSPISGHRSVSWYQQTPGQGLQFLFEYFSETQRNKGNFPGRFSGRQFSNSRSEMNVSTLELGDSALYLCASSLAEANYGYTFGSGTRLTVV.

This chain uses TRBV7-9 with TRBJ1-1; 11 positions agree with TRBD1. V dropped 4 bases and J dropped 8; count of bases not matched to a gene: 0. The V gene's germline CDR1 is SEHNR and CDR2 FQNEAQ (reference sequence). The CDR3 is made up of 12 amino acids. CDR3 residues: CASSWTGGEAFF. CDR3 DNA: TGTGCCAGCAGCTGGACAGGGGGCGAAGCTTTCTTT.

The sample holds one count of this clone. This rearrangement joins TRBV5-4 to TRBJ2-2; 9 positions match TRBD2. Germline V gene data show CDR1 as SGHNT and CDR2 as YYREEE (reference sequence). The ends lost 0 bases at V and 3 bases at J; junction bases unmatched: 12. The CDR3 runs 19 residues. The CDR3 sequence is CASSLGVSGGRGYTGELFF. The CDR3 DNA follows: TGTGCCAGCAGCTTGGGAGTTAGCGGGGGCCGAGGGTACACCGGGGAGCTGTTTTTT.

V and J are TRBV19 and TRBJ1-1, with 7 positions matching TRBD1. CDR1 LNHDA and CDR2 SQIVND come from the germline V gene (reference sequence). V shed 2 bases and J 5 bases; nucleotides not matched to a gene: 5. This CDR3 contains 14 residues. Here the CDR3 reads CASSIPDRETEAFF. In DNA form, the CDR3 reads TGTGCCAGTAGTATACCCGACAGGGAAACTGAAGCTTTCTTT. Full variable domain (missing parts from reference TRBV19 and TRBJ1-1): DGGITQSPKYLFRKEGQNVTLSCEQNLNHDAMYWYRQDPGQGLRLIYYSQIVNDFQKGDIAEGYSVSREKKESFPLTVTSAQKNPTAFYLCASSIPDRETEAFFGQGTRLTVV.

This clone was picked up one time. The chain has TRBV7-6 and TRBJ1-5; D call uncertain. Per the germline V gene, CDR1 is SGHVS and CDR2 is FNYEAQ. V lost 4 bases and J lost 7, with 8 bases in between. The CDR3 runs 12 residues. The CDR3 is CASSSPRQPQHF. CDR3 nucleotide sequence: TGTGCCAGCAGCTCCCCGAGACAGCCCCAGCATTTT.

The chain links TRBV30 to TRBJ2-1, with 15 bases fitting TRBD2. The CDR3 length is 17 residues. V lost 1 base, J lost 7 bases, and 8 bases stayed unmatched. CDR1 GTSNPN and CDR2 SVGIG come from the germline V gene (reference sequence). CDR3 residues: CAWSDPGLAGGRNEQFF. The CDR3 DNA reads as TGTGCCTGGAGTGATCCGGGACTAGCGGGGGGTAGAAATGAGCAGTTCTTC. Drawing the rest from reference TRBV30 and TRBJ2-1, the complete variable domain is SQTIHQWPATLVQPVGSPLSLECTVEGTSNPNLYWYRQAAGRGLQLLFYSVGIGQISSEVPQNLSASRPQDRQFILSSKKLLLSDSGFYLCAWSDPGLAGGRNEQFFGPGTRLTVL.